This T cell receptor beta chain was obtained from a study of PD-1 blockade in classical Hodgkin lymphoma. Overall study results and limits: Some patients began nivolumab under 1 year after ASCT. These patients were excluded from later analyses. Diminished baseline TCR diversity has been reported in newly diagnosed patients relative to healthy donors.

Noted time point: cycle 4 day 1 (C4D1), after more than five weeks of nivolumab. Each of the patients experienced relapse following autologous stem cell transplantation, and their brentuximab vedotin exposure differed. With regard to this clone: What it binds is not known.

Germline trimming cut 10 bases from V and 3 bases from J; bases unmatched to any gene: 9. Germline assignment: CDR1 ENHRY and CDR2 SYGVKD. The CDR3 runs to 15 residues. Using immunoSEQ multiplex PCR, the repertoire was profiled, and TCRdb retains in-frame clones only, with some absent. The table has about 31,000 clones, over 75% seen once. The chain joins TRBV10-3 to TRBJ2-1; TRBD2 agrees at 10 bases. The source material was peripheral blood mononuclear cells (PBMCs), sampled before the fourth cycle of nivolumab. The sequence was obtained from a human donor with classical Hodgkin lymphoma. The CDR3 region has the DNA TGTGCCACCGGACCTACTAGCGGGAACTACAATGAGCAGTTCTTC. Residues: CATGPTSGNYNEQFF.